These T cell receptor beta chains were read from a single sample in a study of cytomegalovirus exposure and HLA in healthy donors. Using immunoSEQ multiplex PCR, the repertoire was profiled, and TCRdb retains in-frame clones only, with some absent. The profile covers around 160,000 clones, with 80% appearing a single time and 9.5% to 10% taken by the ten largest. Sequencing was done on a sample of PBMCs. Every receptor here comes from a man aged 18 to 30 in good health and CMV-seropositive. The conserved cysteine and the conserved F or W are not part of the CDR3 here. Clone size is shown for a subset of rows, as once, few, many or a class of expanded clone.

V: TRBV12-5; length: 11; size: NA; J: TRBJ1-2; CDR3: ASGLTPRGGYT
V: TRBV18; length: 11; size: NA; J: TRBJ2-7; CDR3: ASSPSRDREQY
V: TRBV5-6; length: 12; size: few; J: TRBJ2-7; CDR3: ASSLGHLSYEQY
V: TRBV4-1; length: 11; size: NA; J: TRBJ2-3; CDR3: ASRDSSTDTQY
V: TRBV2; length: 13; size: NA; J: TRBJ1-5; CDR3: ASSPMTGIHQPQH
V: TRBV4-2; length: 16; size: NA; J: TRBJ2-1; CDR3: ASSQRTGLAGENNEQF
V: TRBV9; length: 13; size: NA; J: TRBJ2-3; CDR3: ASSVQGAFTDTQY
V: TRBV27; length: 12; size: once; J: TRBJ2-2; CDR3: ASSLSRPTGELF
V: TRBV28; length: 8; size: NA; J: TRBJ1-1; CDR3: ASRETEAF
V: TRBV10-1; length: 12; size: NA; J: TRBJ1-1; CDR3: ASSDSIMNTEAF
V: TRBV5-1; length: 11; size: NA; J: TRBJ2-2; CDR3: ASSLTGSEELF
V: TRBV27; length: 13; size: NA; J: TRBJ2-7; CDR3: ASSYSAGESDEQY
V: TRBV7-9; length: 12; size: once; J: TRBJ1-2; CDR3: ASRIDRGSYGYT
V: TRBV19; length: 11; size: NA; J: TRBJ2-1; CDR3: ASSFAVNNEQF
V: TRBV5-6; length: 11; size: NA; J: TRBJ2-7; CDR3: ASSLGQSYEQY
V: TRBV5-4; length: 13; size: NA; J: TRBJ2-3; CDR3: ASSLAPGESDTQY
V: TRBV27; length: 13; size: NA; J: TRBJ2-1; CDR3: ASSSSGSRGDEQF
V: TRBV7-3; length: 12; size: NA; J: TRBJ2-1; CDR3: ASSSNLGRGEQF
V: TRBV27; length: 14; size: NA; J: TRBJ2-2; CDR3: ASSFGQGGNTGELF
V: TRBV11-2; length: 12; size: NA; J: TRBJ2-1; CDR3: ASSLSGVYNEQF
V: TRBV9; length: 14; size: NA; J: TRBJ2-1; CDR3: ASSVAPLAGTNEQF
V: TRBV7-6; length: 11; size: NA; J: TRBJ2-2; CDR3: ASSFGGPGELF
V: TRBV4-1; length: 13; size: NA; J: TRBJ1-5; CDR3: ASSQDRGQGQPQH
V: TRBV10-3; length: 10; size: NA; J: TRBJ2-1; CDR3: AIRKEWSEQF
V: TRBV14; length: 11; size: NA; J: TRBJ2-5; CDR3: ASSRRGGETQY
V: TRBV28; length: 11; size: NA; J: TRBJ1-3; CDR3: ASTSTGSNTIY
V: TRBV7-3; length: 12; size: NA; J: TRBJ2-3; CDR3: ASSRTGSTDTQY
V: TRBV28; length: 12; size: NA; J: TRBJ1-5; CDR3: ASSGKQGNQPQH
V: TRBV5-1; length: 14; size: NA; J: TRBJ2-5; CDR3: ASSQGQGSNQETQY
V: TRBV6-5; length: 11; size: NA; J: NA; CDR3: ASSHRAAYEQY
V: TRBV5-1; length: 11; size: NA; J: TRBJ2-1; CDR3: ASGEGLYNEQF
V: TRBV11-2; length: 10; size: few; J: TRBJ1-2; CDR3: ASSVGQHGYT
V: TRBV2; length: 11; size: NA; J: TRBJ1-2; CDR3: ASRGQGVYGYT
V: TRBV10-3; length: 13; size: NA; J: TRBJ2-1; CDR3: AISGGASPISEQF
V: TRBV7-6; length: 13; size: NA; J: TRBJ1-2; CDR3: ASSLPGTGLNGYT
V: TRBV10-3; length: 12; size: NA; J: TRBJ2-5; CDR3: AISESSRSETQY
V: TRBV2; length: 12; size: NA; J: TRBJ2-7; CDR3: ASSGLGQVSEQY
V: TRBV7-2; length: 13; size: NA; J: TRBJ1-1; CDR3: ASSRQGPSNTEAF
V: TRBV4-1; length: 11; size: NA; J: TRBJ2-1; CDR3: ASTSLGAGEQF
V: TRBV4-2; length: 13; size: NA; J: TRBJ2-1; CDR3: ASSPGERAFDEQF
V: TRBV27; length: 11; size: NA; J: TRBJ1-5; CDR3: ASSINSNQPQH
V: TRBV18; length: 13; size: NA; J: TRBJ2-4; CDR3: ASSPPTSGRHIQY
V: TRBV5-6; length: 10; size: NA; J: TRBJ2-7; CDR3: ASGRGSYEQY
V: TRBV2; length: 13; size: NA; J: TRBJ2-7; CDR3: ASSFKTGTAYEQY
V: TRBV27; length: 15; size: NA; J: TRBJ2-4; CDR3: ASSHRFGREAKNIQY
V: TRBV15; length: 14; size: NA; J: TRBJ2-2; CDR3: ATSRRRQGSAGELF
V: TRBV2; length: 10; size: NA; J: TRBJ1-2; CDR3: AGRTGGQSYT
V: TRBV7-8; length: 11; size: NA; J: TRBJ2-7; CDR3: ASSYRDYREQY
V: TRBV6-5; length: 14; size: NA; J: TRBJ2-2; CDR3: ASSSLAVANTGELF
V: TRBV28; length: 14; size: NA; J: TRBJ1-5; CDR3: ASSSAVAAPQSTQH
V: TRBV7-9; length: 9; size: few; J: TRBJ2-3; CDR3: ASSLTDTQY
V: TRBV28; length: 9; size: few; J: TRBJ1-2; CDR3: ASSQGYGYT
V: TRBV6-1; length: 12; size: NA; J: TRBJ2-2; CDR3: ASMLLSTTGELF